This T cell receptor (beta chain) is from a study of regulatory T cells in long-lasting Graves disease. At least ten counts were recorded for this clonotype. Documented time point: newly diagnosed GD, antithyroid drugs for less than 3 months. RNA extracted from PBMCs served as the sequencing template. Trimming pared 4 bases from V and 1 base from J, leaving 9 bases between. The CDR3 contains 14 residues. Germline loops: CDR1 SNHLY, CDR2 FYNNEI. Both iRepertoire HTBI primers and Arm-PCR of CDR3 regions were used to build the TCR beta libraries. A single record per CDR3 protein comes from TCRdb applying MiXCR to the multiplex PCR reads. The sample lists some 220,000 distinct CDR3 sequences, 15% to 20% occurring once. The data were also submitted as part of a second study, on T cells in Graves' hyperthyroidism and ophthalmopathy.

The source material was peripheral blood mononuclear cells (PBMCs), sampled at new diagnosis, from a patient treated with antithyroid drugs. This TCR came from a woman between 25 and 40 years old with Graves disease. The V and J genes are TRBV2 and TRBJ2-3; D not resolved. In nucleotides, the CDR3 is TGTGCCAGCAGTGGCGAAAGACGCACAGATACGCAGTATTTT. It codes for CASSGERRTDTQYF. The full variable domain, rest sourced from reference TRBV2 and TRBJ2-3, is EPEVTQTPSHQVTQMGQEVILRCVPISNHLYFYWYRQILGQKVEFLVSFYNNEISEKSEIFDDQFSVERPDGSNFTLKIRSTKLEDSAMYFCASSGERRTDTQYFGPGTRLTVL.